These T cell receptor beta chains were read from a single sample in a study of T cell responses to AZD1222 COVID-19 vaccine. TCRdb keeps only in-frame clones here, not all; method: immunoSEQ multiplex PCR. Of 200,000 or so clones in the sample, 93% were seen once. The specimen comprised peripheral blood, sampled 28 days after the second AZD1222 dose. Source of these receptors: an adult who received the AZD1222 COVID-19 vaccine. The CDR3 runs from the conserved cysteine through the conserved F or W. A D gene is named only where the DNA matches it firmly. Clone size, where shown, is once, few, many, or a class for clones that have expanded.

-	TRBV10-3	TRBD2	TRBJ2-7	CAISEASGVNEQYF	TGTGCCATCAGTGAGGCTAGCGGGGTCAACGAGCAGTACTTC
-	TRBV9	-	TRBJ1-2	CASSPGDYGYTF	TGTGCCAGCTCACCGGGAGACTATGGCTACACCTTC
-	TRBV12-3/TRBV12-4	-	TRBJ1-6	CATDSGENSPLHF	TGTGCCACCGATTCGGGGGAAAATTCACCCCTCCACTTT
-	TRBV3-1/TRBV3-2	-	TRBJ2-4	CASSQEGAVLAKNIQYF	TGTGCCAGCAGCCAAGAGGGAGCGGTTTTAGCCAAAAACATTCAGTACTTC
-	TRBV24-1	TRBD1	TRBJ1-2	CATSAPSGTASYGYTF	TGTGCCACCAGTGCCCCCTCCGGGACAGCGAGCTATGGCTACACCTTC
-	TRBV19	TRBD1	TRBJ2-4	CASSRGQGMDIQYF	TGTGCCAGTAGTAGGGGACAGGGGATGGACATTCAGTACTTC
-	TRBV7-9	-	TRBJ1-3	CASSFFPRASLSGNTIYF	TGTGCCAGCAGCTTTTTCCCACGGGCTTCCCTCTCTGGAAACACCATATATTTT
-	TRBV19	-	TRBJ2-3	CASSSAWTRLSTDTQYF	TGTGCCAGTAGTTCTGCGTGGACTCGCCTTAGCACAGATACGCAGTATTTT
-	TRBV5-8	-	TRBJ2-1	CASSSTGNNEQFF	TGTGCCAGCAGCTCGACCGGGAATAATGAGCAGTTCTTC
-	TRBV10-2	-	TRBJ2-1	CASREIQKKGEQFF	TGCGCCAGCAGAGAAATACAGAAAAAAGGTGAGCAGTTCTTC
-	TRBV6-2/TRBV6-3	-	TRBJ1-5	CASSLGNSNQPQHF	TGTGCCAGCAGCTTGGGGAATAGCAATCAGCCCCAGCATTTT
-	TRBV7-2	-	TRBJ2-5	CASSLQGSRETQYF	TGTGCCAGCAGCCTCCAAGGATCACGGGAGACCCAGTACTTC
-	TRBV3-1/TRBV3-2	-	TRBJ1-6	CASSLTWNSPLHF	TGTGCCAGCAGCCTGACTTGGAATTCACCCCTCCACTTT
-	TRBV7-2	-	TRBJ2-1	CASSRGGGTRIYNEQFF	TGTGCCAGCAGCCGTGGTGGCGGCACTCGGATCTACAATGAGCAGTTCTTC
once	TRBV18	-	TRBJ1-3	CASSPFPGTPTSGNTIYF	TGTGCCAGCTCACCATTCCCCGGGACGCCGACCTCTGGAAACACCATATATTTT
-	TRBV18	TRBD1	TRBJ1-2	CASSPWSFRGNYGYTF	TGTGCCAGCTCACCATGGTCTTTCAGGGGGAACTATGGCTACACCTTC
-	TRBV7-9	-	TRBJ1-1	CASSLRGLTNTEAFF	TGTGCCAGCAGCTTAAGGGGACTGACGAACACTGAAGCTTTCTTT
-	TRBV3-1/TRBV3-2	TRBD1	TRBJ1-5	CASSNRGPGAQPQHF	TGTGCCAGCAGCAACAGGGGGCCGGGGGCTCAGCCCCAGCATTTT
-	TRBV9	TRBD2	TRBJ2-3	CASSPRLAGDTDTQYF	TGTGCCAGCAGCCCCCGACTAGCGGGGGACACAGATACGCAGTATTTT
-	TRBV5-1	TRBD1	TRBJ1-6	CASSLAVGQGNSPLHF	TGCGCCAGCAGCTTGGCCGTAGGACAGGGGAATTCACCCCTCCACTTT
-	TRBV18	-	TRBJ1-2	CASSPPAEYRANYGYTF	TGTGCCAGCTCACCACCGGCAGAATACCGAGCTAACTATGGCTACACCTTC
-	TRBV10-3	-	TRBJ2-3	CAIQDRPSTDTQYF	TGTGCCATTCAAGACAGGCCTAGCACAGATACGCAGTATTTT
-	TRBV3-1/TRBV3-2	-	TRBJ1-4	CASSYLSGRGEKLFF	TGTGCCAGCAGCTACCTCAGCGGGAGAGGGGAAAAACTGTTTTTT
-	TRBV3-1/TRBV3-2	TRBD1	TRBJ1-1	CASSRSTGPEAFF	TGTGCCAGCAGCCGCTCGACAGGGCCCGAAGCTTTCTTT
once	TRBV7-2	TRBD2	TRBJ2-5	CASSLPPAGEETQYF	TGTGCCAGCAGCTTACCCCCAGCGGGGGAAGAGACCCAGTACTTC
once	TRBV4-1	-	TRBJ1-3	CASTPEGSRNTIYF	TGCGCCAGCACACCTGAAGGATCAAGAAACACCATATATTTT
-	TRBV7-2	-	TRBJ1-1	CASSLGVGFGANTEAFF	TGTGCCAGCAGCTTAGGCGTCGGATTTGGGGCGAACACTGAAGCTTTCTTT
-	TRBV7-9	-	TRBJ2-7	CASSRTGREQYF	TGTGCCAGCAGCCGTACAGGGCGCGAGCAGTACTTC
-	TRBV5-1	TRBD1	TRBJ2-7	CASSLPGQASYEQYF	TGCGCCAGCAGCCTCCCCGGACAGGCCTCCTACGAGCAGTACTTC
-	TRBV5-6	TRBD1	TRBJ1-5	CASSLEGTGGNQPQHF	TGTGCCAGCAGCTTGGAAGGGACAGGGGGCAATCAGCCCCAGCATTTT
-	TRBV6-1	-	TRBJ1-3	CASSELRSGNTIYF	TGTGCCAGCAGTGAATTACGCTCTGGAAACACCATATATTTT
-	TRBV12-3/TRBV12-4	-	TRBJ1-1	CASSLRVNTEAFF	TGTGCCAGCAGTTTAAGGGTTAACACTGAAGCTTTCTTT
-	TRBV14	-	TRBJ1-5	CASSQDAPPGHQPQHF	TGTGCCAGCAGCCAAGATGCGCCGCCGGGCCATCAGCCCCAGCATTTT
-	TRBV4-3	-	TRBJ1-3	CASSQHTSGGNTIYF	TGCGCCAGCAGCCAACACACGTCGGGGGGAAACACCATATATTTT
once	TRBV12-3/TRBV12-4	-	TRBJ1-2	CASSLGEPHGYTF	TGTGCCAGCAGTTTAGGGGAACCCCATGGCTACACCTTC
-	TRBV27	TRBD1	TRBJ2-3	CASSSRGRSTDTQYF	TGTGCCAGCAGTTCCAGGGGGCGGTCGACAGATACGCAGTATTTT
once	TRBV6-4	-	TRBJ2-3	CASSDSLGDTQYF	TGTGCCAGCAGTGATTCTTTGGGCGATACGCAGTATTTT
-	TRBV7-9	-	TRBJ2-7	CASSSLTSSYEQYF	TGTGCCAGCAGCTCCCTCACATCCTCCTACGAGCAGTACTTC
-	TRBV6-2/TRBV6-3	TRBD2	TRBJ2-3	CASSYSKGGPSGYTQYF	TGTGCCAGCAGTTACTCGAAGGGGGGGCCTAGCGGGTATACGCAGTATTTT
-	TRBV5-6	-	TRBJ2-7	CASSSSGGGEQYF	TGTGCCAGCAGCTCCAGCGGAGGGGGCGAGCAGTACTTC
once	TRBV19	-	TRBJ2-7	CASSPTGAYEQYF	TGTGCCAGTAGCCCCACGGGGGCCTACGAGCAGTACTTC
-	TRBV5-6	-	TRBJ2-3	CASRLTDPRDTQYF	TGTGCCAGCAGATTGACAGATCCCCGGGATACGCAGTATTTT
-	TRBV18	-	TRBJ2-7	CASSPVFSYEQYF	TGTGCCAGCTCACCCGTATTCTCCTACGAGCAGTACTTC
-	TRBV18	TRBD2	TRBJ2-2	CASSPPGLVNTGELFF	TGTGCCAGCTCACCGCCGGGACTAGTAAACACCGGGGAGCTGTTTTTT
once	TRBV5-1	TRBD2	TRBJ2-1	CASSFPGTSGGAGEQFF	TGCGCCAGCAGCTTCCCCGGGACTAGCGGGGGGGCGGGAGAGCAGTTCTTC
-	TRBV18	TRBD1	TRBJ2-1	CASSPGGTGGLGEQFF	TGTGCCAGCTCCCCCGGGGGGACAGGGGGCTTAGGTGAGCAGTTCTTC